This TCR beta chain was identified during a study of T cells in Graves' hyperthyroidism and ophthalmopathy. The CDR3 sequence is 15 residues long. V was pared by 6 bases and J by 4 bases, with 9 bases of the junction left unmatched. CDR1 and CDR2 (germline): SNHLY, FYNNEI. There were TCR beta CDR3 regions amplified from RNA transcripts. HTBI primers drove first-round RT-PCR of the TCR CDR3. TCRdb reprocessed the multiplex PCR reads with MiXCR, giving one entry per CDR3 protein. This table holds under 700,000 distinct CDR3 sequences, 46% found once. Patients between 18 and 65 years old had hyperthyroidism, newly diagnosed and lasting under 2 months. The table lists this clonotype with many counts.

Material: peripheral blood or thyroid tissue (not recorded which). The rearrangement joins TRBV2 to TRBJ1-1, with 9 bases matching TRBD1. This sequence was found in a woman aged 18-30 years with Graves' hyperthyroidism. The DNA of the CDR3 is TGTGCCAGCAGAGAGGACAGGGGTTTTGGCACTGAAGCTTTCTTT. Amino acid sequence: CASREDRGFGTEAFF.